This T cell receptor beta chain was identified in a study of T cells in Graves' hyperthyroidism and ophthalmopathy. This clonotype has ten or more counts. Amplified TCR beta CDR3 regions came from RNA transcripts. With the HTBI primer set, the TCR CDR3 went through a first round of RT-PCR. TCRdb passed the multiplex PCR reads through MiXCR, listing each CDR3 protein once. Among about 260,000 distinct CDR3 sequences listed, around 15% were seen once. Germline V gene sequence: CDR1 LGHDT, CDR2 YNNKEL (reference sequence). CDR3 length equals 15 residues. V was pared by 3 bases and J by 0 bases, with 9 bases between.

Input material: blood. The chain combines TRBV3-1 with TRBJ1-3; D might be TRBD1 (6 bases). This sequence was found in a woman between 18 and 29 years old with Graves' ophthalmopathy. The CDR3 nucleotides read TGTGCCAGCAGCCAGACAGGCTTCTCTGGAAACACCATATATTTT. It is translated as CASSQTGFSGNTIYF. Complete variable domain (other parts from reference TRBV3-1 and TRBJ1-3): DTAVSQTPKYLVTQMGNDKSIKCEQNLGHDTMYWYKQDSKKFLKIMFSYNNKELIINETVPNRFSPKSPDKAHLNLHINSLELGDSAVYFCASSQTGFSGNTIYFGEGSWLTVV.